The 20 T cell receptor beta chains listed next were all sequenced from one sample in a study of T-cell reconstitution after alpha-beta-depleted transplantation in children (dated by TCRdb to 2016 to 2017). The protocol used for the library was PCR. Sequencer: Illumina HiSeq 2500. Molecular barcoding was employed in the preparation of TCR libraries, with unique molecular identifiers being used to normalize TCRbeta repertoire quantification. TCRdb reprocessing: public reads trimmed at Q25 with fastp, clones called with MiXCR, in-frame beta chains kept. When rows share a CDR3 protein, they turn into one entry using the most common DNA and genes. Present in this sample are just over 350,000 distinct CDR3 sequences, about an eighth of which were seen just once. Together, the top ten hold about 3.9% of the sample. The sequencing here drew on PBMCs, taken from the stem cell graft. All receptors come from a human donor who donated a stem cell graft to a child with Fanconi anemia.

The chain has TRBV9 and TRBJ2-3; D is ambiguous. The CDR3 is made up of 16 amino acids. The germline V gene has CDR1 SGDLS and CDR2 YYNGEE. With 0 bases removed from V and 0 bases from J, the gap between germline ends came to 11 bases. The CDR3: CASSVAPAASTDTQYF. The CDR3 bases are TGTGCCAGCAGCGTAGCCCCGGCGGCTAGCACAGATACGCAGTATTTT.

This sequence joins TRBV6-1 and TRBJ1-1; D ambiguous. The CDR3 consists of 14 residues. Trimming removed 2 bases at V and 1 base at J, with 8 bases between. Germline V gives CDR1 MNHNS, CDR2 SASEGT. CDR3 nucleotide sequence: TGTGCCAGCAGTGAACTGATCCGGAACACTGAAGCTTTCTTT. Translated: CASSELIRNTEAFF.

This clonotype has only a few counts. The rearrangement joins TRBV24-1 to TRBJ1-5, with D perhaps matching TRBD1 (5 bases). The ends were cut back, 2 bases at V and 7 bases at J, with 11 bases in the middle. The germline CDR1 and CDR2 sequences are KGHDR and SFDVKD. The CDR3 is 14 amino acids. DNA for the CDR3: TGTGCCACCAGTGATTCGCAGGGCCTACAGCCCCAGCATTTT. Its protein product is CATSDSQGLQPQHF.

Only a few counts were recorded for this clonotype. The rearrangement joins TRBV29-1 to TRBJ2-5; D perhaps matches TRBD2 (6 bases). The CDR3 is 16 residues long. Trimming stripped 4 bases from V and 0 bases from J, with 18 bases between. Germline CDR1 SQVTM, CDR2 ANQGSEA. The CDR3 spells CSVVGLGGKYQETQYF. For the CDR3, the DNA is TGCAGCGTTGTGGGGTTGGGGGGAAAGTACCAAGAGACCCAGTACTTC.

The sample holds many counts of this clonotype. This sequence joins TRBV20-1 and TRBJ1-1; D gene ambiguous. This CDR3 comprises 15 residues. The V end was cut by 0 bases, the J end by 1 base, with 12 bases between. Germline CDR1 and CDR2: DFQATT and SNEGSKA (reference sequence). The CDR3 nucleotides read TGCAGTGCTAGAGAGACCCGGGCGGGGAACACTGAAGCTTTCTTT. Its translation: CSARETRAGNTEAFF.

This clonotype was seen ten or more times. The chain uses TRBV5-5 and TRBJ2-3; D uncertain. This CDR3 contains 11 residues. CDR1 SGHKS and CDR2 YYEKEE come from the germline V gene (reference sequence). V gave up 4 bases and J gave up 2 bases, with 2 bases separating them. The chain's CDR3 is CASSHTDTQYF. The DNA of the CDR3 is TGTGCCAGCAGCCACACAGATACGCAGTATTTT.

The chain combines TRBV7-2 with TRBJ1-2; a possible D gene is TRBD1 (5 bases). The length of the CDR3 is 13 residues. Germline values: CDR1 SGHTA, CDR2 FQGNSA. Trimming removed 4 bases from V and 6 bases from J, with 12 bases in between. CDR3 in DNA: TGTGCCAGCAGCTCCCTCCGGGGGGATGGCTACACCTTC. Translating gives CASSSLRGDGYTF.

There are many counts of this clonotype. The chain links TRBV9 to TRBJ2-3; D might be TRBD1 (5 bases). Trimming left V 0 bases short and J 5 bases short, with 16 bases between. Germline V gene data show CDR1 as SGDLS and CDR2 as YYNGEE. The CDR3 is 16 amino acids. The CDR3 region has the DNA TGTGCCAGCAGCGTAGCTTGGACCGCCCAGGGAGATACGCAGTATTTT. Translated: CASSVAWTAQGDTQYF.

The sample holds a few counts of this clonotype. DNA of the CDR3: TGCGCCAGCAGCCAACAACAGGGGATAGGGTACGAGCAGTACTTC. It codes for CASSQQQGIGYEQYF. The chain is built from TRBV4-3 and TRBJ2-7; 7 bases map to TRBD1. The germline CDR1 and CDR2 sequences are LGHNA and YSLEER. This CDR3 is 15 amino acids long. V lost 2 bases and J lost 4; bases outside the gene matches: 8.

The chain carries TRBV9 and TRBJ2-1; a weak D match, TRBD1 (7 bases). V lost 4 bases, J lost 3 bases, and 20 bases lay in between. The CDR3 is made up of 17 amino acids. The V gene's germline CDR1 is SGDLS and CDR2 YYNGEE. Here the CDR3 DNA reads TGTGCCAGCAGCACTTCTCCTCAGGGGGGACTCTACAATGAGCAGTTCTTC. Its protein is CASSTSPQGGLYNEQFF. The full variable domain, completed using reference TRBV9 and TRBJ2-1, is DSGVTQTPKHLITATGQRVTLRCSPRSGDLSVYWYQQSLDQGLQFLIQYYNGEERAKGNILERFSAQQFPDLHSELNLSSLELGDSALYFCASSTSPQGGLYNEQFFGPGTRLTVL.

This clonotype was observed a handful of times. The chain combines TRBV11-1 with TRBJ2-1; 11 bases are shared with TRBD1. The V segment lost 5 bases and the J segment 0 bases; nucleotides outside the gene matches: 12. Germline values: CDR1 SGHAT, CDR2 FQDESV (reference sequence). The CDR3 sequence is 19 residues long. The CDR3 DNA is TGTGCCAGCAGCCTTTCCGGGACAGGGGGTATAAGCTCCTACAATGAGCAGTTCTTC. Encoded protein: CASSLSGTGGISSYNEQFF.

This clonotype showed up many times. V and J are TRBV20-1 and TRBJ2-1, with D tentatively TRBD2 (5 bases). In germline, CDR1 is DFQATT, CDR2 SNEGSKA (reference sequence). The CDR3 consists of 13 residues. V lost 3 bases to trimming and J lost 8 bases, with 14 bases between them. The CDR3 sequence is CSASFGMLDEQFF. In DNA, the CDR3 is TGCAGTGCTAGCTTCGGGATGCTGGATGAGCAGTTCTTC.

In this sample, this clonotype turned up a few times. The chain joins TRBV7-2 to TRBJ2-1; D remains unclear. Germline V gives CDR1 SGHTA, CDR2 FQGNSA. This CDR3 has 15 amino acids. V was cut by 0 bases and J by 3 bases, with 9 bases left in between. Here the CDR3 DNA reads TGTGCCAGCAGCTTAGCAACCCCGATCTACAATGAGCAGTTCTTC. Protein sequence: CASSLATPIYNEQFF.

DNA of the CDR3: TGTGCCAGCAGCAGACCCCAAGGAATGGCTAGCGGCTACGAGCAGTACTTC. It is translated as CASSRPQGMASGYEQYF. The genes are TRBV12-3 or TRBV12-4 and TRBJ2-7, with 7 positions matching TRBD2. Trimming cost V 6 bases and J 3 bases; bases outside gene matches: 17. The CDR3 totals 17 residues.

In its sample, this clonotype was seen a few times. The chain carries TRBV11-3 and TRBJ2-5; D might be TRBD1 (7 bases). The germline V and J ends were trimmed by 4 bases and 5 bases, with 14 bases remaining between them. Germline V lookup: CDR1 SGHNT, CDR2 YENEEA. The CDR3 has 14 amino acids. The CDR3 protein is CASSSGGGRETQYF. The CDR3 nucleotides read TGTGCCAGCAGCTCAGGAGGGGGCAGGGAGACCCAGTACTTC.

This clonotype showed up many times. V usage is TRBV20-1 and J usage is TRBJ2-3; D is uncertain. The ends were cut back, 2 bases at V and 5 bases at J, with 11 bases in the middle. CDR1 and CDR2 (germline): DFQATT, SNEGSKA (reference sequence). The CDR3 sequence is 13 residues long. CDR3 in amino acids: CSARPPYGDTQYF. The CDR3 bases are TGCAGTGCTAGACCACCTTACGGAGATACGCAGTATTTT.

The chain links TRBV7-9 to TRBJ2-5, with 7 bases matching TRBD1. The CDR3 sequence is 14 residues long. The V gene's germline CDR1 is SEHNR and CDR2 FQNEAQ (reference sequence). Losses at the gene ends were 3 bases for V and 5 bases for J; bases not matched to a gene: 6. As DNA, the CDR3 is TGTGCCAGCAGCTTCCGAGACAGGGACGAGACCCAGTACTTC. The encoded protein is CASSFRDRDETQYF. Complete variable domain (other parts from reference TRBV7-9 and TRBJ2-5): DTGVSQNPRHKITKRGQNVTFRCDPISEHNRLYWYRQTLGQGPEFLTYFQNEAQLEKSRLLSDRFSAERPKGSFSTLEIQRTEQGDSAMYLCASSFRDRDETQYFGPGTRLLVL.

The rearrangement links TRBV3-1 to TRBJ1-6; D ambiguous. Germline assignment: CDR1 LGHDT and CDR2 YNNKEL (reference sequence). CDR3 length: 13 amino acids. Trimming removed 3 bases from V and 9 bases from J, with 9 bases in between. CDR3 loop: CASSHGGGSPLHF. CDR3 coding DNA: TGTGCCAGCAGCCACGGAGGTGGTTCACCCCTCCACTTT.

This chain connects TRBV28 to TRBJ1-2; weak D call: TRBD1 (6 bases). The CDR3 runs to 14 residues. Per the germline V gene, CDR1 is MDHEN and CDR2 is SYDVKM. Trimming pared 5 bases from V and 2 bases from J, leaving 12 bases between. Written as DNA, the CDR3 is TGTGCCAGCAGTATCCCTGGACAGAACTATGGCTACACCTTC. Translated: CASSIPGQNYGYTF.

This clonotype has a count of ten or more. This sequence joins TRBV10-3 and TRBJ1-1; D is undetermined. CDR3 length: 15 residues. Deletions cut 3 bases from V and 0 bases from J, with 11 bases between. Germline V lookup: CDR1 ENHRY, CDR2 SYGVKD. The CDR3 nucleotides are TGTGCCATCAGTGATGCAGACCTTTTGAACACTGAAGCTTTCTTT. Translation: CAISDADLLNTEAFF.